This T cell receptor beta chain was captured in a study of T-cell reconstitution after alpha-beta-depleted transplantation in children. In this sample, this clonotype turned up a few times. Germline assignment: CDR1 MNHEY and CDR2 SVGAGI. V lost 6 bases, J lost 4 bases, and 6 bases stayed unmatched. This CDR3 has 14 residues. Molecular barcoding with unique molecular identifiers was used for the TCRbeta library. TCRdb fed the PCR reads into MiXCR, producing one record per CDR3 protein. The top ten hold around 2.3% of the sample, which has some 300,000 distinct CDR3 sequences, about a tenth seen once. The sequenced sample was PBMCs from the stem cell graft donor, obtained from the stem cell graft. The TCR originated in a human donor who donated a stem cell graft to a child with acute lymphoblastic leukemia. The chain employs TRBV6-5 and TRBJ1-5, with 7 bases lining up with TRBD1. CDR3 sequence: CASRRTGRNQPQHF. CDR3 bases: TGTGCCAGCAGGCGGACAGGTAGAAATCAGCCCCAGCATTTT.